The T cell receptor (beta chain) under discussion was sequenced for a study of blood T cell repertoires in COVID-19. Whole-study context: Researchers got acute and convalescent COVID-19 samples from the United States, Italy and Spain. PBMCs, B-cell-depleted T cells, or T cells were the source of the cDNA or gDNA that made up the material.

Per the study methods: Estimation of nucleated cell counts relied on the amplification of reference gene primers. Sequencing was performed with immunoSEQ multiplex PCR; in TCRdb, only in-frame clones are kept and a portion is missing. V and J calls and clone size are given by that table; D and trimming were obtained from the DNA. The sample lists 180,000 or so clones; 70% to 90% were seen once. Germline V gives CDR1 SGHNT, CDR2 YENEEA. V shed 3 bases and J 4 bases; nucleotides not matched to a gene: 5. The CDR3 length is 15 residues. The TCR sequence derives from a man aged 40-55 years who had recovered from COVID-19. The sequencing sample was made of peripheral blood. The chain links TRBV11-3 to TRBJ1-3; 8 nucleotides match TRBD1. This chain's CDR3 is CASSLTGAYGNTIYF. CDR3 coding DNA: TGTGCCAGCAGCTTGACAGGGGCGTACGGAAACACCATATATTTT.